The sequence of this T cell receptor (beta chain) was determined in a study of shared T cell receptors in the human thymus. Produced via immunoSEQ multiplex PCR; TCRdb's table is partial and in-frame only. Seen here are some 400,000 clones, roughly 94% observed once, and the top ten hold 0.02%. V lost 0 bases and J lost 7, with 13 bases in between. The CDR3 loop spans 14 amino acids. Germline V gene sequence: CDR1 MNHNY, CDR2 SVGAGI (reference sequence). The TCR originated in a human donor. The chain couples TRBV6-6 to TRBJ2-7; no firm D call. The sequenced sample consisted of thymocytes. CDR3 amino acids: CASSYSLYPPEQYF. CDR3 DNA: TGTGCCAGCAGTTACTCACTCTACCCCCCTGAGCAGTACTTC.